This T cell receptor beta chain is from a study of blood T cell repertoires in COVID-19. Study as a whole: Sites across the United States, Italy and Spain contributed samples from acute and convalescent COVID-19. PBMCs, B-cell-depleted T cells, or T cells were the source of the cDNA or gDNA that made up the material.

Germline lookup yields CDR1 LGHNA and CDR2 YSLEER. V lost 1 base, J lost 3 bases, and 13 bases lay in between. There are 15 residues in the CDR3. Source study methods: Reference gene primer amplification gave estimated nucleated cell counts. The protocol was immunoSEQ multiplex PCR, while the TCRdb copy is restricted to in-frame clones and leaves out a portion. That table supplies the V and J calls and clone size; D and trimming were determined from the DNA. The data show a few hundred thousand clones, approximately 82% seen once. The TCR was taken from a woman aged 40-49 years who had recovered from COVID-19. The rearrangement uses TRBV4-3 and TRBJ2-7; a possible D gene is TRBD1 (6 bases). Sequencing used peripheral blood. CDR3 sequence reads: CASSQGGLGFYEQYF. CDR3 sequence (DNA): TGCGCCAGCAGCCAAGGGGGGCTTGGATTCTACGAGCAGTACTTC.